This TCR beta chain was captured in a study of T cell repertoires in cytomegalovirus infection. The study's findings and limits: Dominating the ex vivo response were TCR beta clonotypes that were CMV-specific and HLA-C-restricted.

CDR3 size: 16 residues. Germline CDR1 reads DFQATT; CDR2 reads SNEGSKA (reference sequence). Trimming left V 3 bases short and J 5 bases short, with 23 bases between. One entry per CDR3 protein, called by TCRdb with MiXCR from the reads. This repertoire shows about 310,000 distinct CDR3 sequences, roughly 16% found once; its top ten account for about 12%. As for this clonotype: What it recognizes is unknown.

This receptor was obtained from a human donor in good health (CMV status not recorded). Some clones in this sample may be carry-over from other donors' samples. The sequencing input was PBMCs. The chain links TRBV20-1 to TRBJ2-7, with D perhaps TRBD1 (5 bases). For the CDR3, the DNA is TGCAGTGCTAGTTTCCAGGGTGCCTCTCCAGCCGACGAGCAGTACTTC. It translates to CSASFQGASPADEQYF.